Reported below is one T cell receptor (beta chain). The data originate from a study of control samples from healthy donors and cancer patients. Clones were sequenced by immunoSEQ multiplex PCR, and TCRdb holds only the in-frame ones, with some missing. The sample contains some 130,000 clones, about 91% of which appear only once. Sequenced material: blood. The sequence came from a man aged 35-49 years in good health.

CDR3 loop: CASSQVVKEPQHF. DNA of the CDR3: TGTGCCAGCAGCCAAGTGGTTAAGGAGCCCCAGCATTTT. The chain couples TRBV16 to TRBJ1-5; D is unclear. This CDR3 has 13 amino acids. V was shortened by 2 bases and J by 8 bases, with 10 bases between the two germline ends. Germline V gives CDR1 KGHSY, CDR2 FQNENV.